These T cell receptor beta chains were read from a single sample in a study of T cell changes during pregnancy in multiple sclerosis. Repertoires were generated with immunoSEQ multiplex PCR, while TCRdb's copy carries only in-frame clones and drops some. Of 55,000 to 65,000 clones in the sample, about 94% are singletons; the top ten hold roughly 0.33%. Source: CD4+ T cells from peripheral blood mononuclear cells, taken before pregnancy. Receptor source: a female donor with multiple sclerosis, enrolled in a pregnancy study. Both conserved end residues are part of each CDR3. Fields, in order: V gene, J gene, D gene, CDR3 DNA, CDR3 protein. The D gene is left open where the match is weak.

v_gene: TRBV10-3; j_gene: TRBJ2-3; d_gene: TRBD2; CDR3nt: TGTGCCATCAGTCCTTATACTTCTAACGGGAGGAACACAGATACGCAGTATTTT; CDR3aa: CAISPYTSNGRNTDTQYF
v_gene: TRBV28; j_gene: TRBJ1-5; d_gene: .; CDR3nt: TGTGCCAGCAGTTTATTCGGAATGGGGACACCTAGGGAGCCCCAGCATTTT; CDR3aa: CASSLFGMGTPREPQHF
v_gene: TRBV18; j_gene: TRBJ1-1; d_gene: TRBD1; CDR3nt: TGTGCCAGCTCACCAAGGACAGGGAGGGCTGAAGCTTTCTTT; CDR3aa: CASSPRTGRAEAFF
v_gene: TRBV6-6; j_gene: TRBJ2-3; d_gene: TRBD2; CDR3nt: TGTGCCAGCAGTTCCAGGACTAGCGGGAGTTATACGCAGTATTTT; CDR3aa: CASSSRTSGSYTQYF
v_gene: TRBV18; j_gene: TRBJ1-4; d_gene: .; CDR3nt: TGTGCCAGCTCACCACCGGAAGCCTCGCAGGCTAAAATTTCTGAAAAACTGTTTTTT; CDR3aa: CASSPPEASQAKISEKLFF
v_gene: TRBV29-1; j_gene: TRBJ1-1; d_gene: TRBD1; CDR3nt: TGCAGCGTTAGGACAGGGGCCTCCACTGAAGCTTTCTTT; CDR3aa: CSVRTGASTEAFF
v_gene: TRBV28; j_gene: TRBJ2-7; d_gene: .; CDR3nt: TGTGCCAGCAGTTCGACAGGCGAGCAGTACTTC; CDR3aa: CASSSTGEQYF
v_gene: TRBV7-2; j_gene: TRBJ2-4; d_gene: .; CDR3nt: TGTGCCAGCAGTCATACCGGGGGTCTAGCCAAAAACATTCAGTACTTC; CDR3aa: CASSHTGGLAKNIQYF
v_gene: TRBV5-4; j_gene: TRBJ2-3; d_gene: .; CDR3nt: TGTGCCAGCAGCGCCGACAGCTCGTACACAGATACGCAGTATTTT; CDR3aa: CASSADSSYTDTQYF
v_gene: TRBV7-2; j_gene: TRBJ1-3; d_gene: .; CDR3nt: TGTGCCAGCACCCATTCTGGAAACACCATATATTTT; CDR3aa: CASTHSGNTIYF